This TCR beta chain was profiled in a study of Graves' ophthalmopathy and Graves' hyperthyroidism. In regard to this clonotype: The antigen is not known.

Investigators amplified TCR beta CDR3 regions from RNA transcripts. First-round RT-PCR employed HTBI primers, with a second-round multiplex PCR after it. A single record per CDR3 protein comes from TCRdb applying MiXCR to the multiplex PCR reads. The sample contains about 1.1 million distinct CDR3 sequences, 35% to 45% of which appear only once. Study-level results: Detected in blood as well were most expanded thyroid clonotypes with frequency above 0.001.

CDR1 and CDR2 from the germline V gene are LNHNV and YYDKDF (reference sequence). Trimming at V came to 8 bases and at J to 5 bases, leaving 10 bases not matched to a gene. The CDR3 has 14 residues. Certain patients, namely those with other autoimmune diseases, uncontrolled infections, pregnancy or lactation, were excluded. Diagnostic conclusions were grounded in clinical symptoms, serum thyroxine, TRAb, thyroid ultrasound and orbital computed tomography. Sequenced sample: peripheral blood or thyroid tissue (not recorded which). The rearrangement uses TRBV15 and TRBJ2-7, with TRBD1 matching over 9 bases. This clonotype originated in an adult man with Graves' hyperthyroidism. The CDR3, as DNA: TGTGCCACCGAGAGGGACAGGGATGGCCACGAGCAGTACTTC. Its protein is CATERDRDGHEQYF.